Described below is a single T cell receptor (beta chain) sequence and its context. Its matching antigen is unknown. The record originates from a study of CD8 T cells in ankylosing spondylitis. Study-level results: Ankylosing spondylitis blood appeared to carry a characteristic TCR beta motif of several highly homologous variants.

TCRdb fed the 5' RACE reads into MiXCR, producing one record per CDR3 protein. This table has about 390,000 distinct CDR3 sequences, 20% to 25% appearing once. The source is a male donor with ankylosing spondylitis. Sequenced sample: blood, either unsorted or a sorted T cell fraction (not recorded which).

The CDR3 coding sequence is TGTGCCAGCAGTTTATTGGGTGGCGAGCAGTACTTC. This encodes CASSLLGGEQYF. The chain carries TRBV28 and TRBJ2-7; D is undetermined. Trimming cost V 1 base and J 6 bases, with 7 bases left between them. CDR1 MDHEN and CDR2 SYDVKM come from the germline V gene. The CDR3 length is 12 residues.